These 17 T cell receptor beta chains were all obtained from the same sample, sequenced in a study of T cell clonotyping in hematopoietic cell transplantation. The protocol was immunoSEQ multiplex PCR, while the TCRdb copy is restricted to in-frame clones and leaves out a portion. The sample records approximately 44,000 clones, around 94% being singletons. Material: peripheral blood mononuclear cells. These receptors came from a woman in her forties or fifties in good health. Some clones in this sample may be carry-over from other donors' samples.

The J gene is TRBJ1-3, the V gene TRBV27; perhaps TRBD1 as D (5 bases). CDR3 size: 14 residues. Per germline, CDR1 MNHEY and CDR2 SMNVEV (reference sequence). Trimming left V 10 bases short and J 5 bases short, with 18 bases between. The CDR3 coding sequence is TGTGCCACCCGACCCCAGGGCACAAGAAACACCATATATTTT. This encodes CATRPQGTRNTIYF.

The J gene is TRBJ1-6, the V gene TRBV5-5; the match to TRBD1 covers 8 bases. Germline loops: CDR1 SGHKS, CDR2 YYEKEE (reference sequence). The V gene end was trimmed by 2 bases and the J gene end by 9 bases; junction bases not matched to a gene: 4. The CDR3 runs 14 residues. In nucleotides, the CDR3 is TGTGCCAGCAGCTTTTCACAGGGGGTTTCACCCCTCCACTTT. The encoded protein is CASSFSQGVSPLHF.

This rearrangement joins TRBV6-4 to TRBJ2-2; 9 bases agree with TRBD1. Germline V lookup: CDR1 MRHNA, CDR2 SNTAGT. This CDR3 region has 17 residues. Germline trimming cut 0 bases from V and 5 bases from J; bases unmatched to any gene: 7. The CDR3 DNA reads TGTGCCAGCAGTGACTCACAGGGGGCGTCGAGAACCGGGGAGCTGTTTTTT. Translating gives CASSDSQGASRTGELFF.

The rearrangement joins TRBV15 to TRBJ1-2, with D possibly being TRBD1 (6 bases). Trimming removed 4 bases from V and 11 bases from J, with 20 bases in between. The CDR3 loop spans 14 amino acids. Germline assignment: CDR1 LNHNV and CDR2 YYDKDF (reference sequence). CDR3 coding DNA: TGTGCCACCAGCACACCAGCCTGGGACACTGAATACACCTTC. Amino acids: CATSTPAWDTEYTF. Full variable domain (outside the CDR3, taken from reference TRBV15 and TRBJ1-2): DAMVIQNPRYQVTQFGKPVTLSCSQTLNHNVMYWYQQKSSQAPKLLFHYYDKDFNNEADTPDNFQSRRPNTSFCFLDIRSPGLGDTAMYLCATSTPAWDTEYTFGSGTRLTVV.

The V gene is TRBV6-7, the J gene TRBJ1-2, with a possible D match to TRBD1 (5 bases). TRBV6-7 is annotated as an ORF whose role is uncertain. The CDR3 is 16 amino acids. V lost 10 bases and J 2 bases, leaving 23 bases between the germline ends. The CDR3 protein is CATNWGLETRNYGYTF. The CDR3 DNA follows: TGTGCCACAAACTGGGGGTTGGAAACTCGAAACTATGGCTACACCTTC.

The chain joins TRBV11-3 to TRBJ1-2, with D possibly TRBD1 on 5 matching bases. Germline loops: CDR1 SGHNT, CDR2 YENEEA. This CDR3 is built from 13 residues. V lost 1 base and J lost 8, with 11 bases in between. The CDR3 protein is CASSLGRDVGYTF. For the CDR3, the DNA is TGTGCCAGCAGCTTAGGCAGGGACGTCGGCTACACCTTC.

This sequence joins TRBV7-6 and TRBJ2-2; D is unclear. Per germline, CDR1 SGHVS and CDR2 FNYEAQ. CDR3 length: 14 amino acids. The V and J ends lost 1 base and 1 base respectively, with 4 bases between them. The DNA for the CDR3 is TGTGCCAGCAGCTTAGGGCGGAACACCGGGGAGCTGTTTTTT. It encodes CASSLGRNTGELFF.

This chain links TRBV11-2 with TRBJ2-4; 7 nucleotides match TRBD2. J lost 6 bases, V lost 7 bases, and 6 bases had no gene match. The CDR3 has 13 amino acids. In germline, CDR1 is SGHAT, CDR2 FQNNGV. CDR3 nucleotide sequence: TGTGCCAGCACTCGGGGGGTAGGAAACATTCAGTACTTC. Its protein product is CASTRGVGNIQYF.

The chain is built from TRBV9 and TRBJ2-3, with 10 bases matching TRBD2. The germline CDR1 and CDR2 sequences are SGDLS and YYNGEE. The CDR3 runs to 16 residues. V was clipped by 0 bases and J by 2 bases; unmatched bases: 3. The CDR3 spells CASSVGLAGVTDTQYF. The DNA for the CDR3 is TGTGCCAGCAGCGTAGGCCTAGCGGGGGTCACAGATACGCAGTATTTT.

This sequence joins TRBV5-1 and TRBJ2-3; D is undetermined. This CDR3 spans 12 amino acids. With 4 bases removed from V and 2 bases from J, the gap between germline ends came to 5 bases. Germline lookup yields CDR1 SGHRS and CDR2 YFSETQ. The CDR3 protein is CASSRYTDTQYF. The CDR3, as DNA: TGCGCCAGCAGCCGTTACACAGATACGCAGTATTTT.

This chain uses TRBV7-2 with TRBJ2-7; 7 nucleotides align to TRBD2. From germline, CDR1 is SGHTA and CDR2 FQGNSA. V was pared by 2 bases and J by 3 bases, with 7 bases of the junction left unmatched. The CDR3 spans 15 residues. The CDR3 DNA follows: TGTGCCAGCAGCTTATCCGGCACTAGCGTCTACGAGCAGTACTTC. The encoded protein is CASSLSGTSVYEQYF. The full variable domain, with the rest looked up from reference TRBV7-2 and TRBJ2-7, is GAGVSQSPSNKVTEKGKDVELRCDPISGHTALYWYRQSLGQGLEFLIYFQGNSAPDKSGLPSDRFSAERTGGSVSTLTIQRTQQEDSAVYLCASSLSGTSVYEQYFGPGTRLTVT.

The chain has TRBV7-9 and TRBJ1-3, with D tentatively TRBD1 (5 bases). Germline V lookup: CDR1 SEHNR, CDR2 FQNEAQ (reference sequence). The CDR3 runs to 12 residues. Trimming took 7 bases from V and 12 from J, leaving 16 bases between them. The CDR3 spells CASIHEGPDIYF. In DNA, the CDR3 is TGTGCCAGCATCCATGAGGGGCCGGACATATATTTT.

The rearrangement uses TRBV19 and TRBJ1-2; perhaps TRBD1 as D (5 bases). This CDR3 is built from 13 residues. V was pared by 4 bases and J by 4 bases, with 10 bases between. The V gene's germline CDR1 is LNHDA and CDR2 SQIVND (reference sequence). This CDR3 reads CASSTQEAYGYTF. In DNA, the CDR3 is TGTGCCAGTAGTACACAGGAAGCCTATGGCTACACCTTC.

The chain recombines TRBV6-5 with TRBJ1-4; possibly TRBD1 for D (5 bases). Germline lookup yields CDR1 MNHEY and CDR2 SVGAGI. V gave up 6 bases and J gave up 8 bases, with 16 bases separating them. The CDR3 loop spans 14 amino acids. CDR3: CASSSTGRDEKLFF. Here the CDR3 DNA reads TGTGCCAGCAGCTCCACCGGGAGGGACGAAAAACTGTTTTTT.

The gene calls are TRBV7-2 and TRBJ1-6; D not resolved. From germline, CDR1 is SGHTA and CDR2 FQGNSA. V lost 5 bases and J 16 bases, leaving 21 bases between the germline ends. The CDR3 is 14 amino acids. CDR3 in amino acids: CASSPSRTLSSLHF. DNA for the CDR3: TGTGCCAGCAGCCCCTCTAGGACCTTGAGTTCTCTCCACTTT. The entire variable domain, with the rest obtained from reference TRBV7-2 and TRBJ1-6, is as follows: GAGVSQSPSNKVTEKGKDVELRCDPISGHTALYWYRQSLGQGLEFLIYFQGNSAPDKSGLPSDRFSAERTGGSVSTLTIQRTQQEDSAVYLCASSPSRTLSSLHFGNGTRLTVT.

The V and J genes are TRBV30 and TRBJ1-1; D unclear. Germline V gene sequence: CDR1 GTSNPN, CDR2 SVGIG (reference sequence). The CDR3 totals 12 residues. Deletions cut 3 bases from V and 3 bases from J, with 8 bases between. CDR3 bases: TGTGCCTGGAGCGCGACTGACACTGAAGCTTTCTTT. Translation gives CAWSATDTEAFF.

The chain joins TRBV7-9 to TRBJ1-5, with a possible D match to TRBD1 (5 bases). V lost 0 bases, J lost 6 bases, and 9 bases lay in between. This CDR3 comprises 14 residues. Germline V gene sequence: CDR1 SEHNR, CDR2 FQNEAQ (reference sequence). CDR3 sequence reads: CASSLAGTGQPQHF. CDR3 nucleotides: TGTGCCAGCAGCTTAGCAGGGACCGGTCAGCCCCAGCATTTT.